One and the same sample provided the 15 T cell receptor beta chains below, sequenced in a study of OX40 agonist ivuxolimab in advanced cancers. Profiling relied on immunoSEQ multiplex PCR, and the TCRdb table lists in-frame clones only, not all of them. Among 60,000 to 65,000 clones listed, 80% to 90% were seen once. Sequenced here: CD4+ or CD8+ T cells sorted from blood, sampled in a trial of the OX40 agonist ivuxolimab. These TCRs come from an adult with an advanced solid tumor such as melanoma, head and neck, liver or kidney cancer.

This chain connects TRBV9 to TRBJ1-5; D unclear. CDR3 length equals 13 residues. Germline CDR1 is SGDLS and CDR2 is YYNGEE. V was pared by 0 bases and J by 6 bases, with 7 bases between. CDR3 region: CASSVGLSQPQHF. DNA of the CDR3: TGTGCCAGCAGCGTAGGGCTAAGTCAGCCCCAGCATTTT.

In DNA form, the CDR3 reads TGCAGCGTCCGAGGCACGGGGACGGCTCTCTACGAGCAGTACTTC. Translated, it gives CSVRGTGTALYEQYF. J is TRBJ2-7 and V is TRBV29-1; D possibly matches TRBD1 or TRBD2 (5 bases each). The CDR3 runs to 15 residues. Trimming removed 6 bases at V and 3 bases at J, with 21 bases between. Looked up from germline, CDR1 is SQVTM and CDR2 is ANQGSEA.

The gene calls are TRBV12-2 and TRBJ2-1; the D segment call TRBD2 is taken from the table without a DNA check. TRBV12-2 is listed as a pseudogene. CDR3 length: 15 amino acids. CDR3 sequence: CASRPTSGSYNEQFF. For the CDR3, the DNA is TGTGCAAGTCGCCCAACTAGCGGGAGCTACAATGAGCAGTTCTTC.

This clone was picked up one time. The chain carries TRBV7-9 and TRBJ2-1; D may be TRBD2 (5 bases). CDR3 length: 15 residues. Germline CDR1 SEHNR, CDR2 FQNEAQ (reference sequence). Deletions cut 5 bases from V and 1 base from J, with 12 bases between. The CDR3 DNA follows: TGTGCCAGCAGCCCGATGGGCGGGTCCTACAATGAGCAGTTCTTC. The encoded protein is CASSPMGGSYNEQFF.

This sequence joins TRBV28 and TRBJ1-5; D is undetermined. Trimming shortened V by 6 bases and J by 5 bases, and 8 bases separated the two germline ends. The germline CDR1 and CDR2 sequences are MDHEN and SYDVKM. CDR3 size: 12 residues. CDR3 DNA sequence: TGTGCCAGCAGGCAGTCCCATCAGCCCCAGCATTTT. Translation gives CASRQSHQPQHF. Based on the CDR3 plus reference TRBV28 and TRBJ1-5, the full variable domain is DVKVTQSSRYLVKRTGEKVFLECVQDMDHENMFWYRQDPGLGLRLIYFSYDVKMKEKGDIPEGYSVSREKKERFSLILESASTNQTSMYLCASRQSHQPQHFGDGTRLSIL.

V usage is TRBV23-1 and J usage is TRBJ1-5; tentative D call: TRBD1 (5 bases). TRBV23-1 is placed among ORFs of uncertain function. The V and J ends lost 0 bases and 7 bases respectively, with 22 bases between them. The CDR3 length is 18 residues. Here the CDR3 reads CASSQSGRVGYLGQPQHF. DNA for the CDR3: TGCGCCAGCAGTCAATCGGGCAGGGTAGGGTATCTCGGACAGCCCCAGCATTTT.

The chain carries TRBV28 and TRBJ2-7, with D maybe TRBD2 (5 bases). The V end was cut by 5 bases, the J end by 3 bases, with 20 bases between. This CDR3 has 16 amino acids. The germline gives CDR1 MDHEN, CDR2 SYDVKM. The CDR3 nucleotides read TGTGCCAGCAGTCCCCCGTCCGATTGGGAGCTCTACGAGCAGTACTTC. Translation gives CASSPPSDWELYEQYF.

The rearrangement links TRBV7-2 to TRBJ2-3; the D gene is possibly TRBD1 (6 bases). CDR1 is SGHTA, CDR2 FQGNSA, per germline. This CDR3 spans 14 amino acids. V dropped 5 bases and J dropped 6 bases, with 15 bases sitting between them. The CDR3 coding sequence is TGTGCCAGCAGCCCTTCTAGGGGGTGGGATACGCAGTATTTT. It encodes CASSPSRGWDTQYF.

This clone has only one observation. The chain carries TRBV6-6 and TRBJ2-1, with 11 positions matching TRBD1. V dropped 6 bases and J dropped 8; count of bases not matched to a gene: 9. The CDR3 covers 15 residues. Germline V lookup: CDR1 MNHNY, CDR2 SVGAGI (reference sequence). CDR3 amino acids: CASSPGQGAIDEQFF. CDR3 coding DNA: TGTGCCAGCAGCCCTGGACAGGGGGCAATTGATGAGCAGTTCTTC.

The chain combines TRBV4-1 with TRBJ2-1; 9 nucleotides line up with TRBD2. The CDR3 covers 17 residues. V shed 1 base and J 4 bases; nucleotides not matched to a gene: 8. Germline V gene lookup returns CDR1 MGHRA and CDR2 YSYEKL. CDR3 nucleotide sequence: TGCGCCAGCAGCCAAGGGGTCCTAGCGGGACTATACAATGAGCAGTTCTTC. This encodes CASSQGVLAGLYNEQFF.

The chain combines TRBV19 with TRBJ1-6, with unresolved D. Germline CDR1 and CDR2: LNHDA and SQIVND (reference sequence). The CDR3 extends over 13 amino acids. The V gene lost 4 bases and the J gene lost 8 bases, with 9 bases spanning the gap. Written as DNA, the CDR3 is TGTGCCAGTAGTACCCAAGCAGATTCACCCCTCCACTTT. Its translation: CASSTQADSPLHF. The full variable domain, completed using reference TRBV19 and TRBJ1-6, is DGGITQSPKYLFRKEGQNVTLSCEQNLNHDAMYWYRQDPGQGLRLIYYSQIVNDFQKGDIAEGYSVSREKKESFPLTVTSAQKNPTAFYLCASSTQADSPLHFGNGTRLTVT.

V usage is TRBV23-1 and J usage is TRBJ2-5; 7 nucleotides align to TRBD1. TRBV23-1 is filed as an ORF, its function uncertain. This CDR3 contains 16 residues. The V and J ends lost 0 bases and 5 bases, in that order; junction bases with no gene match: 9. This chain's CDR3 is CASSQSKQGVVETQYF. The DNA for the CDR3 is TGCGCCAGCAGTCAATCGAAGCAGGGGGTAGTCGAGACCCAGTACTTC.

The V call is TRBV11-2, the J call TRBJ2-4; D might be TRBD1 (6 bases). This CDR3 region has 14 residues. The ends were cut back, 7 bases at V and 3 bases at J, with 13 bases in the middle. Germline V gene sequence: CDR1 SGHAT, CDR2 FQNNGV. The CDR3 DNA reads TGTGCCAGCACCGGCGCGGACAGCAAAAACATTCAGTACTTC. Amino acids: CASTGADSKNIQYF.

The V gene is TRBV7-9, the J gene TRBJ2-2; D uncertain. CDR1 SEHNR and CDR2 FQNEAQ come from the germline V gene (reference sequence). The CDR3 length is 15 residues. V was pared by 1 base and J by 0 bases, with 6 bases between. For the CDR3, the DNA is TGTGCCAGCAGCTTAGTTGCAGCGAACACCGGGGAGCTGTTTTTT. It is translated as CASSLVAANTGELFF.

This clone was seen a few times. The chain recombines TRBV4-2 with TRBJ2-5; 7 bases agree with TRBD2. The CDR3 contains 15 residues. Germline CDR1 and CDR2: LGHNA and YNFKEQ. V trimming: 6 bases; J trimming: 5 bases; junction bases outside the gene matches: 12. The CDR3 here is CASSPRGEGGETQYF. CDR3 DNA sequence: TGTGCCAGCAGTCCACGCGGGGAGGGAGGCGAGACCCAGTACTTC.